The 28 T cell receptor beta chains reported below all come from one sample, sequenced in a study of OX40 agonist ivuxolimab in advanced cancers. Produced via immunoSEQ multiplex PCR; TCRdb's table is partial and in-frame only. This sample has 50,000 to 60,000 clones, with roughly nine tenths found just once. The sample in question was CD4+ or CD8+ T cells sorted from blood, obtained in a trial of the OX40 agonist ivuxolimab. Receptors originate from an adult with an advanced solid tumor such as melanoma, head and neck, liver or kidney cancer.

The chain employs TRBV30 and TRBJ2-3; possibly TRBD2 for D (6 bases). Trimming took 0 bases from V and 5 from J, leaving 18 bases between them. CDR1 and CDR2 from the germline V gene are GTSNPN and SVGIG (reference sequence). The CDR3 length is 16 residues. The CDR3, as DNA: TGTGCCTGGAGTGTGAGGAGCGGGCACCACGGAGATACGCAGTATTTT. This sequence encodes CAWSVRSGHHGDTQYF.

This clone has just a few counts. V usage is TRBV6-5 and J usage is TRBJ2-1; 8 nucleotides match TRBD1. The CDR3 spans 15 residues. V lost 0 bases, J lost 10 bases, and 8 bases stayed unmatched. The V gene's germline CDR1 is MNHEY and CDR2 SVGAGI. The chain's CDR3 is CASSYSTQGAGEQFF. The CDR3 DNA reads TGTGCCAGCAGTTACTCGACCCAGGGGGCGGGAGAGCAGTTCTTC.

This chain connects TRBV19 to TRBJ2-2; TRBD2 agrees at 9 bases. This CDR3 is 15 amino acids long. The germline V gene has CDR1 LNHDA and CDR2 SQIVND (reference sequence). Trimming took 5 bases from V and 2 from J; bases not matched to a gene: 3. CDR3 coding DNA: TGTGCCAGTAGTGTAGCGGGGGCTAACACCGGGGAGCTGTTTTTT. It encodes CASSVAGANTGELFF.

This clone showed up just a few times. Other nucleotide sequences from this sample produce the same CDR3. This chain uses TRBV5-1 with TRBJ2-7, with 8 bases identical to TRBD1. The junction had 8 bases not matched to a gene; V was cut back by 4 bases and J by 2 bases. The germline V gene has CDR1 SGHRS and CDR2 YFSETQ. The CDR3 is made up of 15 amino acids. CDR3 nucleotide sequence: TGCGCCAGCAGCCTACTAGGACAGGGCCCCTACGAGCAGTACTTC. Amino acids: CASSLLGQGPYEQYF.

The chain couples TRBV27 to TRBJ2-2; 9 bases match TRBD1. V was clipped by 6 bases and J by 7 bases; unmatched bases: 12. Germline V gives CDR1 MNHEY, CDR2 SMNVEV (reference sequence). CDR3 length: 16 residues. The DNA for the CDR3 is TGTGCCAGCAGCCCTCTGGACAGGGGTTATAACGGGGAGCTGTTTTTT. This translates into CASSPLDRGYNGELFF.

This chain links TRBV6-5 with TRBJ1-1; D not certain. Looked up from germline, CDR1 is MNHEY and CDR2 is SVGAGI. Trimming removed 4 bases at V and 5 bases at J, with 8 bases between. The CDR3 has 12 residues. CDR3 protein: CASSFRGTEAFF. Here the CDR3 DNA reads TGTGCCAGCAGTTTCAGAGGGACTGAAGCTTTCTTT.

The chain couples TRBV19 to TRBJ1-3, with TRBD1 identical over 7 bases. Trimming removed 4 bases from V and 1 base from J; junction bases left unmatched: 4. CDR3 length equals 15 residues. Germline V gives CDR1 LNHDA, CDR2 SQIVND (reference sequence). The CDR3 region is CASSTTGMSGNTIYF. The CDR3 DNA sequence: TGTGCCAGTAGTACGACAGGGATGTCTGGAAACACCATATATTTT.

The rearrangement joins TRBV9 to TRBJ2-1, with 8 bases matching TRBD2. V was pared by 0 bases and J by 2 bases, with 13 bases of the junction left unmatched. Germline CDR1 SGDLS, CDR2 YYNGEE. There are 19 residues in the CDR3. The CDR3 reads CASSVGGAGGLATYNEQFF. Here the CDR3 DNA reads TGTGCCAGCAGCGTAGGGGGCGCGGGGGGTTTAGCCACCTACAATGAGCAGTTCTTC.

This chain joins TRBV6-6 and TRBJ2-7, with TRBD1 as a possible D gene (5 bases). The CDR3 is 11 amino acids. The V and J ends lost 7 bases and 4 bases respectively, with 8 bases between them. CDR1 and CDR2 from the germline V gene are MNHNY and SVGAGI (reference sequence). The CDR3 DNA follows: TGTGCCAGCACTCAGGGTTACGAGCAGTACTTC. Protein: CASTQGYEQYF.

The rearrangement joins TRBV14 to TRBJ2-2, with D uncertain. V was trimmed by 8 bases and J by 1 base, leaving 8 bases between them. From germline, CDR1 is SGHDN and CDR2 FVKESK. CDR3 length equals 13 residues. The CDR3 region is CASRPQNTGELFF. For the CDR3, the DNA is TGTGCCAGCCGCCCTCAGAACACCGGGGAGCTGTTTTTT.

This chain connects TRBV14 to TRBJ1-2; D is unresolved. CDR3 size: 14 residues. V lost 0 bases to trimming and J lost 4 bases, with 9 bases between them. Per germline, CDR1 SGHDN and CDR2 FVKESK. Here the CDR3 DNA reads TGTGCCAGCAGCCAAGATAGACGGTCCTATGGCTACACCTTC. Encoded protein: CASSQDRRSYGYTF.

This chain links TRBV5-1 with TRBJ1-2; TRBD1 matches 8 bases. V shed 2 bases, J shed 14 bases, and the junction held 14 bases outside the gene matches. Germline V gene lookup returns CDR1 SGHRS and CDR2 YFSETQ. The CDR3 consists of 14 residues. CDR3 coding DNA: TGCGCCAGCAGCTTCCGGGACAGGCCCCTATTTAATACCTTC. Protein product: CASSFRDRPLFNTF.

In this sample, this clone turned up once. The J gene is TRBJ2-1, the V gene TRBV5-1; the D gene could be TRBD1 or TRBD2 (6 bases each). Germline V gene lookup returns CDR1 SGHRS and CDR2 YFSETQ. V was pared by 0 bases and J by 2 bases, with 24 bases between. The CDR3 length is 20 residues. In nucleotides, the CDR3 is TGCGCCAGCAGCTTGGCCCGGTTGGTCTGGGGGGCTTCGGCCTACAATGAGCAGTTCTTC. Translating it yields CASSLARLVWGASAYNEQFF.

J is TRBJ1-1 and V is TRBV7-6; TRBD1 is a possible D gene (5 bases). V was clipped by 1 base and J by 1 base, with 7 bases between them. CDR3 size: 14 residues. Germline CDR1 and CDR2: SGHVS and FNYEAQ. Here the CDR3 reads CASSLGGGNTEAFF. The CDR3 coding sequence is TGTGCCAGCAGCTTAGGGGGGGGGAACACTGAAGCTTTCTTT. The full variable domain, in which reference TRBV7-6 and TRBJ1-1 provide the parts outside the CDR3, is GAGVSQSPRYKVTKRGQDVALRCDPISGHVSLYWYRQALGQGPEFLTYFNYEAQQDKSGLPNDRFSAERPEGSISTLTIQRTEQRDSAMYRCASSLGGGNTEAFFGQGTRLTVV.

The rearrangement links TRBV25-1 to TRBJ2-3; no firm D call. The CDR3 has 16 residues. Trimming removed 4 bases from V and 2 bases from J, with 16 bases in between. The germline V gene has CDR1 MGHDK and CDR2 SYGVNS. The DNA of the CDR3 is TGTGCCAGCAGTGTCAAGGGAATCTCACTCACAGATACGCAGTATTTT. Amino acid sequence: CASSVKGISLTDTQYF.

This chain uses TRBV5-4 with TRBJ2-5; D remains ambiguous. The CDR3 is made up of 15 amino acids. CDR1 and CDR2 from the germline V gene are SGHNT and YYREEE (reference sequence). Trimming took 1 base from V and 5 from J, leaving 15 bases between them. In DNA form, the CDR3 reads TGTGCCAGCAGCTTGACTTGGGGTATGGGGGAGACCCAGTACTTC. Residues: CASSLTWGMGETQYF.

The chain couples TRBV11-2 to TRBJ2-7; 9 positions agree with TRBD2. The CDR3 is 14 amino acids. From germline, CDR1 is SGHAT and CDR2 FQNNGV. The junction had 6 bases not matched to a gene; V was cut back by 5 bases and J by 4 bases. In DNA, the CDR3 is TGTGCCAGCAGCCCGGGGACTAGCACTTACGAGCAGTACTTC. Amino acids: CASSPGTSTYEQYF.

This clone was detected once. J is TRBJ2-6 and V is TRBV5-5; no clear D gene. The germline V gene has CDR1 SGHKS and CDR2 YYEKEE (reference sequence). This CDR3 contains 16 residues. With 0 bases removed from V and 0 bases from J, the gap between germline ends came to 7 bases. The CDR3 sequence is CASSLALYSGANVLTF. The CDR3 nucleotides read TGTGCCAGCAGCTTGGCGCTTTACTCTGGGGCCAACGTCCTGACTTTC.

For the CDR3, the DNA is TGTGCCAGCAGCTTGGGGATAGAGCAGTACTTC. Its protein product is CASSLGIEQYF. This rearrangement joins TRBV5-8 to TRBJ2-7; D is undetermined. V gave up 0 bases and J gave up 7 bases, with 5 bases separating them. Germline CDR1 reads SGHTS; CDR2 reads YDEGEE. The CDR3 is 11 amino acids.

The chain employs TRBV7-9 and TRBJ1-5; D uncertain. Trimming removed 5 bases from V and 9 bases from J, with 14 bases in between. Germline CDR1 is SEHNR and CDR2 is FQNEAQ (reference sequence). The CDR3 length is 13 residues. The CDR3 DNA sequence: TGTGCCAGCAGCCCCATTCTGGGGTCGCCCCAGCATTTT. Translating it yields CASSPILGSPQHF.

This sequence joins TRBV4-1 and TRBJ2-1; TRBD1 might be the D (5 bases). Trimming removed 0 bases at V and 12 bases at J, with 12 bases between. This CDR3 has 13 residues. CDR1 is MGHRA, CDR2 YSYEKL, per germline. Here the CDR3 reads CASSQDGITGQFF. For the CDR3, the DNA is TGCGCCAGCAGCCAAGATGGTATAACAGGGCAGTTCTTC.

This clone came up once. This chain joins TRBV15 and TRBJ1-5, with 8 bases lining up with TRBD1. Trimming at V came to 3 bases and at J to 2 bases, leaving 9 bases not matched to a gene. CDR1 is LNHNV, CDR2 YYDKDF, per germline (reference sequence). The CDR3 is 17 amino acids. In nucleotides, the CDR3 is TGTGCCACCAGCAGGGACAGGGTGGCGGTGGGCAATCAGCCCCAGCATTTT. Translating it yields CATSRDRVAVGNQPQHF. Using reference TRBV15 and TRBJ1-5 for the parts outside the CDR3, the full variable domain is DAMVIQNPRYQVTQFGKPVTLSCSQTLNHNVMYWYQQKSSQAPKLLFHYYDKDFNNEADTPDNFQSRRPNTSFCFLDIRSPGLGDTAMYLCATSRDRVAVGNQPQHFGDGTRLSIL.

The V call is TRBV7-9, the J call TRBJ1-1, with D maybe TRBD1 (5 bases). The CDR3 sequence is 13 residues long. Germline CDR1 and CDR2: SEHNR and FQNEAQ (reference sequence). V was pared by 5 bases and J by 1 base, with 8 bases between. DNA for the CDR3: TGTGCCAGCAGCCAGGGCCCGAACACTGAAGCTTTCTTT. It specifies CASSQGPNTEAFF. The whole variable domain, remainder taken from reference TRBV7-9 and TRBJ1-1, is DTGVSQNPRHKITKRGQNVTFRCDPISEHNRLYWYRQTLGQGPEFLTYFQNEAQLEKSRLLSDRFSAERPKGSFSTLEIQRTEQGDSAMYLCASSQGPNTEAFFGQGTRLTVV.

V usage is TRBV6-1 and J usage is TRBJ2-7; 8 positions match TRBD1. V dropped 6 bases and J dropped 6; count of bases not matched to a gene: 7. The CDR3 covers 13 residues. CDR1 and CDR2 (germline): MNHNS, SASEGT. The CDR3 DNA is TGTGCCAGCAGAAGGGGGCAGGGGGCCGAGCAGTACTTC. Amino acid sequence: CASRRGQGAEQYF.

This clone has just one count. The chain carries TRBV5-4 and TRBJ1-1; TRBD1 aligns across 10 bases. Trimming removed 5 bases from V and 6 bases from J; junction bases left unmatched: 7. In germline, CDR1 is SGHNT, CDR2 YYREEE (reference sequence). The CDR3 contains 14 residues. This CDR3 is CASSMTGGISEAFF. Written as DNA, the CDR3 is TGTGCCAGCAGTATGACAGGGGGCATCTCTGAAGCTTTCTTT.

The chain employs TRBV5-1 and TRBJ2-5; D possibly corresponds to TRBD1 (6 bases). Trimming removed 2 bases from V and 2 bases from J, with 10 bases in between. The CDR3 is made up of 14 amino acids. Germline V lookup: CDR1 SGHRS, CDR2 YFSETQ. The CDR3 DNA follows: TGCGCCAGCAGCTTCGGGACATTACAAGAGACCCAGTACTTC. This sequence encodes CASSFGTLQETQYF.

This clone was counted a single time. V usage is TRBV29-1 and J usage is TRBJ2-5; possibly TRBD1 for D (7 bases). The CDR3 length is 14 residues. The V end lost 2 bases, the J end lost 4 bases, and 14 bases lay between the germline ends. Germline CDR1 SQVTM, CDR2 ANQGSEA. The DNA for the CDR3 is TGCAGCGTTGAATATGGGCAGGGGGGAGAGACCCAGTACTTC. Translated, it gives CSVEYGQGGETQYF.

This clone was recorded once. The rearrangement uses TRBV7-2 and TRBJ1-1; D is unresolved. V was trimmed by 3 bases and J by 11 bases, leaving 13 bases between them. The CDR3 spans 12 residues. Germline CDR1 is SGHTA and CDR2 is FQGNSA. The CDR3 bases are TGTGCCAGCAGCTTCGGAGGGTTTTTGGCTTTCTTT. Translating it yields CASSFGGFLAFF.